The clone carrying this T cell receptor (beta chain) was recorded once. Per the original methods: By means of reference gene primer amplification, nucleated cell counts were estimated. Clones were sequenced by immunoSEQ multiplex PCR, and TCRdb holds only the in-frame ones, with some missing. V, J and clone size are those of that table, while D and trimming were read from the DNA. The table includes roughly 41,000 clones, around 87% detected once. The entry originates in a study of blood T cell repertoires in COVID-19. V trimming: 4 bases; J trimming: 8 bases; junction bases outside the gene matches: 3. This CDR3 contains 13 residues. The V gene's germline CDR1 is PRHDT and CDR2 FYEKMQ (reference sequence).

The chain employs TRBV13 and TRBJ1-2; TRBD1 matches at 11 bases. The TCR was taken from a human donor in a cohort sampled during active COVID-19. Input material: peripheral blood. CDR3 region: CASSSGTGGGYTF. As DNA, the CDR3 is TGTGCCAGCAGCTCGGGGACAGGGGGAGGCTACACCTTC.